This T cell receptor beta chain was recovered during a study of blood T cells in healthy people across ages (dated by TCRdb to the mid-2010s). Background on the whole study: In model experiments, template switching captured roughly one uniquely barcoded TCR beta cDNA molecule for every two T cells. Using the same blood draw, the study looked at two additional independent replicas of 1 million unique cDNA reads for two donors, one aged 18 to 29 and the other aged 80 or older. Donors were grouped into four age groups: young (average roughly 17 years), middle-aged (39), aged (around 62) and long-lived (about 82). Donors of different ages were randomly distributed across sequencing lanes to avoid experimental bias. Age-related changes in TCR beta repertoire diversity were measured in the study by deep sequencing normalized with unique cDNA molecular identifiers.

Study-wide findings and limitations: Total diversity estimates from one million sequenced T cells were considered lower bounds and underestimates. Bulk unsorted PBMC profiling prevented conclusive comparison of naive and antigen-experienced compartments. Observed TCR beta diversity per million T cells fell roughly linearly with age, and a significant reduction was already apparent by age about 43. Donor CMV infection status was unknown, potentially confounding age-related changes in expanded clonotypes. The long-lived group showed more naive CD4+ T cells, fewer expanded clones and increased TCR diversity than the aged group, suggesting age selection. The percentage of naive T cells measured by flow cytometry correlated strongly with observed TCR beta diversity.

The donors were roughly 38 Caucasian individuals from Russia, aged roughly 6 to 100 years, who were systemically healthy. Each donor gave roughly 9.5 milliliters of peripheral blood, collected into EDTA-treated Vacutainer tubes. Ficoll-Paque density-gradient centrifugation was used to isolate PBMCs, with at least 6 million obtained per sample. Total RNA was extracted from PBMCs with Trizol reagent, with at least 5.5 micrograms obtained per sample. For every donor, an aliquot of PBMCs went through flow cytometry to measure the percentages of naive CD45RAhigh/CD27high T cells. This clonotype was seen only a few times. Its cognate antigen has yet to be identified. Base qualities are missing; no much larger clone stands one base away. Libraries were built with 5' RACE. Instrument used: Illumina HiSeq 2500. A second PCR of roughly 6 to 11 cycles was run with a J-beta primer mix and a sample-barcoded 5' primer. A unique molecular identifier was introduced onto each TCR beta cDNA molecule by a template-switch 5' adaptor carrying 12 random nucleotides. Each sample yielded at least 3 million CDR3-containing paired-end reads. All of the RNA was converted into first-strand cDNA using the Mint cDNA synthesis kit, with a TRBC-specific oligonucleotide serving as the primer. After uracil-DNA glycosylase treatment, a first 18-cycle PCR used universal primers M1SS and BC2_uni_R on all cDNA. The paper's data handling went like this. For normalization, 1 million high-quality reads, each with a distinct molecular identifier, were randomly selected from each sample. Instead of being binned into consensus sequences, reads that shared molecular identifiers were thrown out. CDR3 identification, clonotype clustering and error correction used MiTCR with a Q25 quality threshold and the strictest error-elimination algorithm. A nonparametric unseen species model with Euler transformation was used to estimate lower-bound total TCR beta diversity. Through fastp at Q25 and MiXCR, TCRdb rebuilt clones from the public reads, retaining in-frame beta chains. Rows with one shared CDR3 protein collapse into an entry with the most common genes and DNA. These V and J calls rely on TCRdb rather than the paper's analysis. Within this sample are hundreds of thousands of distinct CDR3 sequences, with roughly 58% of them counted one time only. Over 35% of the sample is held by the ten biggest clonotypes.

Between the V and J ends, shortened by 6 bases and 0 bases respectively, the junction contains 9 bases. Reading from cysteine to phenylalanine, the CDR3 counts 14 amino acids. The sequence is cut down to CDR3 DNA, 42 bases in frame from base 1. From the germline V gene, CDR1 is SNHLY and CDR2 is FYNNEI. The chain is encoded by TRBV2 joined to TRBJ1-5, with the identity of the D gene unclear. The sequence was collected from a man aged 60-69 years in good health. Sequenced sample: blood. For the CDR3, the sequence is CASSLVYSNQPQHF. Here is the DNA: TGTGCCAGCAGCCTCGTATATAGCAATCAGCCCCAGCATTTT. Outside the CDR3, residues come from the reference TRBV2 and TRBJ1-5 proteins, so the full variable domain is: EPEVTQTPSHQVTQMGQEVILRCVPISNHLYFYWYRQILGQKVEFLVSFYNNEISEKSEIFDDQFSVERPDGSNFTLKIRSTKLEDSAMYFCASSLVYSNQPQHFGDGTRLSIL.